The present entry profiles one T cell receptor (beta chain) with its context. What it recognizes is unknown. The sorted-subset replicate PCRs were given around 200 ng DNA, which is 30,000 to 35,000 T cell genomes. Some clones are missing from TCRdb's copy, which holds only in-frame ones; the method was immunoSEQ multiplex PCR. Of hundreds of thousands of clones listed, around 96% are singletons. The CDR3 extends over 18 amino acids. Trimming at V came to 1 base and at J to 8 bases, leaving 17 bases not matched to a gene. CDR1 and CDR2 from the germline V gene are MNHNS and SASEGT. Naive CD8 isolation took CD45RO-negative cells positively selected for CCR7 and excluded terminally differentiated effector memory CD45RA+ cells. This specimen belongs to a study of shared clonotypes between healthy human individuals. Overall study context: CD4 naive and memory got three plates each, CD8 naive two, CD8 memory one. The study, taken as a whole, reports: The donor pool, a small one, limited the genetic and exposure-history diversity represented. The sharing of 5% to 6.5% of naive CD4 clonotypes was seen across a handful of donors.

The specimen was naive CD8+ T cells sorted from blood. V and J are TRBV6-1 and TRBJ2-1; 7 positions agree with TRBD2. This sequence originates from a woman aged 25 to 39 in good health. The CDR3 reads CASSEEFILQRGEHEQFF. CDR3 nucleotides: TGTGCCAGCAGTGAAGAGTTTATTCTTCAGCGGGGAGAACATGAGCAGTTCTTC.